This T cell receptor (beta chain) was sequenced during a study of neurological immune-mediated disorders. TCRdb redid the calling of the 5' RACE reads with MiXCR, one entry per CDR3 protein. The table records about 28,000 distinct CDR3 sequences, 12% of them present only once. This clonotype has ten or more counts. The antigen is not known. Whole-study findings and limits: The greatest TCR clonal expansion appeared in HTLV-1-associated myelopathy and the smallest, falling below healthy controls, in multiple sclerosis.

This clonotype was obtained from a woman aged 60-75 years in good health. The specimen sequenced was PBMCs.

The CDR3 reads CASSYLREPNTEAFF. CDR3 DNA sequence: TGTGCCAGCAGCTACCTCCGTGAGCCGAACACTGAAGCTTTCTTT. The J gene is TRBJ1-1, the V gene TRBV11-1; D is unclear. The germline V gene encodes CDR1 SGHAT and CDR2 FQDESV (reference sequence). The V and J ends lost 4 bases and 1 base respectively, with 13 bases between them. The CDR3 totals 15 residues.